This paragraph reports one T cell receptor beta chain. Its antigen is not known. At one of its ends the junction is not consistent with the germline gene, which may arise from a read error. Germline-derived CDR1 and CDR2 are SQVTM and ANQGSEA. CDR3 length: 12 residues. The entry originates in a study of cytomegalovirus exposure and HLA in healthy donors. The PCR contained 60 Vbeta and 13 Jbeta primers. Measured with immunoSEQ multiplex PCR; TCRdb has only the in-frame clones, and not every one. Of 150,000 to 200,000 clones in the sample, just over 75% were seen once. Study-wide points: In a later analysis, HLA-C alleles had the fewest associated TCRs, DRB1 alleles the most.

Sequencing used PBMCs. The V call is TRBV29-1, the J call TRBJ2-1, with a tentative D call TRBD2 (7 bases). The sequence came from a man younger than 45 in good health and CMV-seronegative. This CDR3 is CSVEGGGNEQFF. For the CDR3, the DNA is TGCAGCGTGGAAGGGGGGGGCAATGAGCAGTTCTTC.